This TCR beta chain derives from a study of shared clonotypes between healthy human individuals. Overall study: Two women and three men aged 18 to 49 made up the donors. General observations from the study: An expected dependence of interdonor clonotype sharing on sequencing depth was noted.

A word on this clone: The antigen remains unidentified.

Study donors comprised healthy, HIV-negative adults devoid of recent acute infection or vaccination. Germline V gene data show CDR1 as SGHTA and CDR2 as FQGTGA. The V and J ends lost 3 bases and 2 bases respectively, with 11 bases between them. This CDR3 contains 15 residues. Researchers sequenced unsorted PBMC DNA using ten immunoSEQ deep assay plates. Profiling relied on immunoSEQ multiplex PCR, and the TCRdb table lists in-frame clones only, not all of them. Seen here are hundreds of thousands of clones, roughly 77% observed once, and the top ten hold about 12%. The specimen sequenced was PBMCs. The sequence came from a woman aged 40 to 50 in good health. Some clones in this sample may be carry-over from other donors' samples. The V and J genes are TRBV7-3 and TRBJ2-1; D might be TRBD2 (6 bases). The CDR3, as DNA: TGTGCCAGCAGCTTTGTGATAGCGGCCTACAATGAGCAGTTCTTC. Residues: CASSFVIAAYNEQFF.